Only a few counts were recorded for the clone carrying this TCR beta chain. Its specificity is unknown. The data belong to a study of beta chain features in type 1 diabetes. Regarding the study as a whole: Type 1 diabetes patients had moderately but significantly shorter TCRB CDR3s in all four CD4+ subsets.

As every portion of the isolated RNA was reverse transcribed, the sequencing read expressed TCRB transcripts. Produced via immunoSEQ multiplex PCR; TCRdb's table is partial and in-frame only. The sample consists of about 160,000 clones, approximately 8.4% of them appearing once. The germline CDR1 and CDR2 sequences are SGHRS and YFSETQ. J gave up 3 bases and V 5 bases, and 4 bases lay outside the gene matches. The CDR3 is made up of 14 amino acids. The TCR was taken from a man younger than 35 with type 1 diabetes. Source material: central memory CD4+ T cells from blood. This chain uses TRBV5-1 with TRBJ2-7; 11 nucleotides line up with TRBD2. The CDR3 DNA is TGCGCCAGCAGAGTGGGACTAGCGGACTACGAGCAGTACTTC. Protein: CASRVGLADYEQYF.